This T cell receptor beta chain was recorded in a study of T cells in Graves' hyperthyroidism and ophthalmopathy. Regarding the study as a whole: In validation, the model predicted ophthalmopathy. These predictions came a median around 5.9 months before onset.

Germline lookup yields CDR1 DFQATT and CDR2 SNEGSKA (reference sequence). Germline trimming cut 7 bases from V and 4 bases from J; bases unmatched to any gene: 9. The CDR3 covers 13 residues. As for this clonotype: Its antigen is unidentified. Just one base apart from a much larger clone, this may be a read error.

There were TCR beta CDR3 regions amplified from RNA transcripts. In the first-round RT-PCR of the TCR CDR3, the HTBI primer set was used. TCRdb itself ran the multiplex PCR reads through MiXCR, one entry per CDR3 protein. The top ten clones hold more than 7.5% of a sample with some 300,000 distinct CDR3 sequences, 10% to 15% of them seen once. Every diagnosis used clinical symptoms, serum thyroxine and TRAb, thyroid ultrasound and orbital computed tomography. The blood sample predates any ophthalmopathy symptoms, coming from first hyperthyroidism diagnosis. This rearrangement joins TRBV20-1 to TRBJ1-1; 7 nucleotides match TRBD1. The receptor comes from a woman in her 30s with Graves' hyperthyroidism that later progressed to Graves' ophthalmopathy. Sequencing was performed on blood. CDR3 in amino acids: CSVADRMSTEAFF. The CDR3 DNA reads TGCAGTGTTGCGGACAGGATGAGCACTGAAGCTTTCTTT.